The 28 T cell receptor beta chains in this list originate from one sample, sequenced in a study of blood T cell repertoires in COVID-19 (TCRdb year 2020). The library was made by the immunoSEQ multiplex PCR assay. This immuneACCESS table, as held by TCRdb, lists in-frame sequences with V and J called but not all clones. Of the missing ones, under half trace to an unresolved V gene in checked studies; the others have no known cause. The sample table holds about 150,000 clones, of which roughly 89% were seen once. Around 1.5% of the sample belongs to the ten largest clones. Sequences were obtained from peripheral blood. The receptors originated from a human donor in a cohort sampled during active COVID-19.

As to this clone: Other DNA sequences within the sample encode an identical CDR3. V gene TRBV5-1 combines with J gene TRBJ2-2; maybe TRBD2 (5 bases). CDR1 is SGHRS, CDR2 YFSETQ, per germline. With 0 bases removed from V and 5 bases from J, the gap between germline ends came to 11 bases. CDR3 length: 15 residues. This CDR3 reads CASSLVRGGTGELFF. DNA of the CDR3: TGCGCCAGCAGCTTGGTCCGGGGTGGAACCGGGGAGCTGTTTTTT.

The chain has TRBV27 and TRBJ1-1, with D possibly matching TRBD1 (5 bases). The CDR3 covers 13 residues. Trimming took off 2 bases at V and 8 bases at J, with 12 bases between the two ends. In germline, CDR1 is MNHEY, CDR2 SMNVEV (reference sequence). CDR3 region: CASSLGGRAEAFF. The CDR3, as DNA: TGTGCCAGCAGTTTAGGCGGCAGGGCGGAAGCTTTCTTT.

The chain joins TRBV5-1 to TRBJ2-5; D ambiguous. The CDR3 is 14 amino acids. Trimming pared 1 base from V and 3 bases from J, leaving 10 bases between. Looked up from germline, CDR1 is SGHRS and CDR2 is YFSETQ. The CDR3 here is CASSLSVGEETQYF. CDR3 sequence (DNA): TGCGCCAGCAGCTTGTCGGTAGGAGAAGAGACCCAGTACTTC.

The chain carries TRBV29-1 and TRBJ2-4; 9 nucleotides line up with TRBD1. Germline CDR1 and CDR2: SQVTM and ANQGSEA. J gave up 0 bases and V 3 bases, and 6 bases lay outside the gene matches. CDR3 length: 16 residues. The DNA for the CDR3 is TGCAGCGTTGAGGACAGGGGCGACCTAGCCAAAAACATTCAGTACTTC. This translates into CSVEDRGDLAKNIQYF.

V gene TRBV6-5 combines with J gene TRBJ1-1, with D hard to call. Between the trimmed V and J ends, which lost 7 bases and 3 bases, there was a span of 12 bases. CDR3 length: 13 amino acids. Germline loops: CDR1 MNHEY, CDR2 SVGAGI. The CDR3 here is CASTAGVHTEAFF. In nucleotides, the CDR3 is TGTGCCAGCACGGCCGGGGTACACACTGAAGCTTTCTTT.

V and J are TRBV3-1 (or the pseudogene TRBV3-2) and TRBJ2-1, with TRBD2 identical over 12 bases. This CDR3 has 16 amino acids. Germline loops: CDR1 LGHDT, CDR2 YNNKEL (reference sequence). Losses at the gene ends were 0 bases for V and 6 bases for J; bases not matched to a gene: 3. The CDR3 DNA is TGTGCCAGCAGCCAAGATCCTAGCGGGGGGGGCAATGAGCAGTTCTTC. Amino acid sequence: CASSQDPSGGGNEQFF.

V usage is TRBV5-8 and J usage is TRBJ1-2, with D possibly TRBD1 on 6 matching bases. CDR3 length: 16 residues. CDR1 and CDR2 from the germline V gene are SGHTS and YDEGEE. Deletions cut 0 bases from V and 6 bases from J, with 18 bases between. As DNA, the CDR3 is TGTGCCAGCAGCTTGGTGTTAGGCACAGGGAGTAATGGCTACACCTTC. Protein: CASSLVLGTGSNGYTF.

The rearrangement joins TRBV6-6 to TRBJ1-5; 10 bases are a match to TRBD1. Germline V gives CDR1 MNHNY, CDR2 SVGAGI (reference sequence). The junction had 5 bases not matched to a gene; V was cut back by 4 bases and J by 5 bases. This CDR3 has 15 amino acids. The CDR3 DNA reads TGTGCCAGCAGTTCCGGACAGGGGGGTCATCAGCCCCAGCATTTT. It is translated as CASSSGQGGHQPQHF.

In its sample, this clone was seen once. The V and J genes are TRBV11-2 and TRBJ2-1; 8 bases agree with TRBD2. The junction had 3 bases not matched to a gene; V was cut back by 4 bases and J by 1 base. From germline, CDR1 is SGHAT and CDR2 FQNNGV. This CDR3 spans 15 amino acids. The CDR3 is CASSSGLVSYNEQFF. The CDR3 nucleotides read TGTGCCAGCAGCTCGGGACTAGTTTCCTACAATGAGCAGTTCTTC.

This clone has a handful of counts. V is TRBV18 and J is TRBJ2-1; D not resolved. There are 12 residues in the CDR3. Trimming pared 4 bases from V and 5 bases from J, leaving 6 bases between. Per germline, CDR1 KGHSH and CDR2 LQKENI. The CDR3 DNA follows: TGTGCCAGCTCACGTAGAAACAATGAGCAGTTCTTC. This codes for CASSRRNNEQFF.

V is TRBV4-1 and J is TRBJ2-3; no clear D. Germline V gene sequence: CDR1 MGHRA, CDR2 YSYEKL. V lost 5 bases and J lost 4, with 16 bases in between. CDR3 length: 15 amino acids. Here the CDR3 DNA reads TGCGCCAGCAGCGTCCGTGCGGTATCGGCAGATACGCAGTATTTT. It yields the protein CASSVRAVSADTQYF.

The chain uses TRBV20-1 and TRBJ2-3, with D possibly matching TRBD2 (7 bases). The germline gives CDR1 DFQATT, CDR2 SNEGSKA (reference sequence). The CDR3 contains 14 residues. The ends were cut back, 3 bases at V and 4 bases at J, with 14 bases in the middle. The DNA for the CDR3 is TGCAGTGCTAGTCGGGGGGCCGTTGCAGATACGCAGTATTTT. It is translated as CSASRGAVADTQYF.

The rearrangement links TRBV18 to TRBJ1-1; D call uncertain. There are 15 residues in the CDR3. The germline V gene has CDR1 KGHSH and CDR2 LQKENI. The V gene lost 0 bases and the J gene lost 1 base, with 9 bases spanning the gap. The CDR3 reads CASSPPSHPNTEAFF. The CDR3, as DNA: TGTGCCAGCTCACCACCTTCACATCCGAACACTGAAGCTTTCTTT.

V usage is TRBV5-6 and J usage is TRBJ2-3, with no clear D. The CDR3 sequence is 12 residues long. Between the trimmed V and J ends, which lost 0 bases and 3 bases, there was a span of 2 bases. The germline CDR1 and CDR2 sequences are SGHDT and YYEEEE. The DNA of the CDR3 is TGTGCCAGCAGCTTGGTAACAGATACGCAGTATTTT. Residues: CASSLVTDTQYF. Full variable domain (missing parts from reference TRBV5-6 and TRBJ2-3): DAGVTQSPTHLIKTRGQQVTLRCSPKSGHDTVSWYQQALGQGPQFIFQYYEEEERQRGNFPDRFSGHQFPNYSSELNVNALLLGDSALYLCASSLVTDTQYFGPGTRLTVL.

This rearrangement joins TRBV6-2 or TRBV6-3 to TRBJ2-7; D perhaps matches TRBD1 (5 bases). Germline assignment: CDR1 MNHEY and CDR2 SVGEGT. This CDR3 region has 13 residues. V shed 5 bases and J shed 2 bases, with 10 bases lying between them. CDR3 DNA sequence: TGTGCCAGCAGTCCAACAGGAACCTACGAGCAGTACTTC. This gives the protein CASSPTGTYEQYF.

V is TRBV6-5 and J is TRBJ1-2; D is ambiguous. The V and J ends lost 0 bases and 4 bases respectively, with 12 bases between them. This CDR3 is built from 15 residues. Germline loops: CDR1 MNHEY, CDR2 SVGAGI. The CDR3 reads CASSYSPSGLYGYTF. In DNA form, the CDR3 reads TGTGCCAGCAGTTACTCCCCCAGCGGGCTCTATGGCTACACCTTC.

The chain has TRBV5-1 and TRBJ1-2; D is perhaps TRBD1 (6 bases). The germline V and J ends were trimmed by 4 bases and 4 bases, with 11 bases remaining between them. Germline CDR1 and CDR2: SGHRS and YFSETQ. The CDR3 consists of 13 residues. In nucleotides, the CDR3 is TGCGCCAGCAGCCTGGACAGTCCCTATGGCTACACCTTC. As protein: CASSLDSPYGYTF.

V and J are TRBV5-1 and TRBJ2-4; D unclear. CDR1 and CDR2 (germline): SGHRS, YFSETQ. The CDR3 is made up of 12 amino acids. V was cut by 0 bases and J by 6 bases, with 4 bases left in between. The CDR3 coding sequence is TGCGCCAGCAGCTTGGCCGGAAACATTCAGTACTTC. Its protein product is CASSLAGNIQYF.

J is TRBJ1-1 and V is TRBV5-1; 8 nucleotides agree with TRBD1. With 2 bases clipped from V and 3 bases from J, the junction kept 3 bases outside the gene matches. CDR3 length: 14 amino acids. Germline assignment: CDR1 SGHRS and CDR2 YFSETQ. Here the CDR3 reads CASSFQGAYTEAFF. The CDR3 region has the DNA TGCGCCAGCAGCTTTCAGGGGGCCTACACTGAAGCTTTCTTT. Combining the CDR3 with reference TRBV5-1 and TRBJ1-1 gives the whole variable domain KAGVTQTPRYLIKTRGQQVTLSCSPISGHRSVSWYQQTPGQGLQFLFEYFSETQRNKGNFPGRFSGRQFSNSRSEMNVSTLELGDSALYLCASSFQGAYTEAFFGQGTRLTVV.

The V call is TRBV2, the J call TRBJ1-4; 7 positions match TRBD1. Germline V gene data show CDR1 as SNHLY and CDR2 as FYNNEI. CDR3 length: 16 residues. J gave up 4 bases and V 1 base, and 6 bases lay outside the gene matches. The CDR3 DNA follows: TGTGCCAGCAGTGAAGGAAATACAGGGGTTAATGAAAAACTGTTTTTT. Translated, it gives CASSEGNTGVNEKLFF.

This chain connects TRBV6-6 to TRBJ1-3; no clear D gene. Looked up from germline, CDR1 is MNHNY and CDR2 is SVGAGI (reference sequence). The CDR3 is 15 residues long. V was shortened by 4 bases and J by 0 bases, with 10 bases between the two germline ends. The CDR3 coding sequence is TGTGCCAGCAGTTCAGGCGGGAGCTCTGGAAACACCATATATTTT. Its translation is CASSSGGSSGNTIYF.

About this clone itself: At one end, the junction sequence differs from germline, possibly due to a read error. The J gene is TRBJ1-2, the V gene TRBV7-2; TRBD1 matches at 7 bases. The germline V gene has CDR1 SGHTA and CDR2 FQGNSA. The CDR3 runs 17 residues. The CDR3 reads CAGSYDRYRGLSYGYTF. Here the CDR3 DNA reads TGTGCCGGCAGCTACGATCGTTACAGGGGCCTTAGCTATGGCTACACCTTC. The variable domain in full, with the rest retrieved from reference TRBV7-2 and TRBJ1-2, is GAGVSQSPSNKVTEKGKDVELRCDPISGHTALYWYRQSLGQGLEFLIYFQGNSAPDKSGLPSDRFSAERTGGSVSTLTIQRTQQEDSAVYLCAGSYDRYRGLSYGYTFGSGTRLTVV.

The genes are TRBV27 and TRBJ1-1; 7 nucleotides align to TRBD1. The V gene end was trimmed by 2 bases and the J gene end by 9 bases; junction bases not matched to a gene: 6. Germline V gives CDR1 MNHEY, CDR2 SMNVEV (reference sequence). The length of the CDR3 is 13 residues. CDR3 bases: TGTGCCAGCAGTTTAAGATCGGACAGGAAAGCTTTCTTT. It is translated as CASSLRSDRKAFF.

Written as DNA, the CDR3 is TGTGCTAGCGGATTTAACCAGGCAGATACGCAGTATTTT. This sequence encodes CASGFNQADTQYF. The chain has TRBV7-2 and TRBJ2-3, with a tentative D call TRBD2 (6 bases). Germline V gives CDR1 SGHTA, CDR2 FQGNSA. The CDR3 runs 13 residues.

The J gene is TRBJ1-1, the V gene TRBV6-6; the D is unclear. Trimming shortened V by 2 bases and J by 0 bases, and 10 bases separated the two germline ends. The CDR3 consists of 15 residues. CDR1 and CDR2 (germline): MNHNY, SVGAGI (reference sequence). CDR3 in amino acids: CASSYPSRVNTEAFF. The CDR3 DNA reads as TGTGCCAGCAGTTACCCCTCGAGAGTGAACACTGAAGCTTTCTTT.

In this sample, this clone turned up once. J is TRBJ2-7 and V is TRBV4-1, with D hard to call. Trimming shortened V by 1 base and J by 2 bases, and 15 bases separated the two germline ends. Germline-derived CDR1 and CDR2 are MGHRA and YSYEKL. The CDR3 is made up of 16 amino acids. The CDR3: CASSQGHLRAPYEQYF. The CDR3 nucleotides read TGCGCCAGCAGCCAAGGACACCTCCGCGCCCCCTACGAGCAGTACTTC.

J is TRBJ2-7 and V is TRBV19; 8 bases fit TRBD1. Trimming took 5 bases from V and 4 from J; bases not matched to a gene: 4. Per germline, CDR1 LNHDA and CDR2 SQIVND (reference sequence). The CDR3 is 13 amino acids. The CDR3 loop is CASSDRGTYEQYF. CDR3 bases: TGTGCCAGTAGTGACAGGGGAACTTACGAGCAGTACTTC.

V usage is TRBV12-3 or TRBV12-4 and J usage is TRBJ2-7; 9 bases are shared with TRBD1. The CDR3 contains 13 residues. The J segment lost 7 bases and the V segment lost 3 bases, leaving 4 bases of the junction unmatched. The CDR3 loop reads CASSLWDREEQYF. The CDR3 region has the DNA TGTGCCAGCAGTTTGTGGGACAGGGAAGAGCAGTACTTC.